This TCR beta chain was recovered during a study of blood T cell repertoires in COVID-19. As for the study in general: The origin of the acute and convalescent COVID-19 samples was the United States, Italy and Spain.

Original handling: Quantification of nucleated cells was approximated via reference gene primer amplification. Method: immunoSEQ multiplex PCR; TCRdb's copy keeps in-frame clones and lacks some. That table gives V, J and clone size, and the DNA gave D and trimming. This table has over 250,000 clones, about 80% appearing once. This clone was detected a few times. The source of this sequence is a woman between 45 and 65 years old who had recovered from COVID-19. The material sequenced was peripheral blood.

The CDR3 loop is CASSIGDRGVDTQYF. The CDR3 region has the DNA TGCGCCAGCAGCATAGGGGACAGGGGGGTCGATACGCAGTATTTT. The chain links TRBV5-1 to TRBJ2-3; TRBD1 agrees at 11 bases. The V and J ends lost 4 bases and 6 bases, in that order; junction bases with no gene match: 7. The CDR3 is 15 residues long. Germline CDR1 is SGHRS and CDR2 is YFSETQ.